This T cell receptor beta chain was identified in a study of blood T cell repertoires in COVID-19. The overall study: Sites in the United States, Italy and Spain provided acute and convalescent COVID-19 samples. The analysed material was cDNA or gDNA that came from T cells, B-cell-depleted T cells, or PBMCs.

Study processing details: Nucleated cell counts were estimated from reference gene primer amplification. Profiling relied on immunoSEQ multiplex PCR, and the TCRdb table lists in-frame clones only, not all of them. The D gene and trimming were derived from the DNA, and the V and J assignments and clone size from that table. Of some 16,000 clones in the sample, just over 85% are singletons; the top ten hold roughly 2.5%. Looked up from germline, CDR1 is DFQATT and CDR2 is SNEGSKA (reference sequence). V was clipped by 5 bases and J by 8 bases, with 9 bases between them. The CDR3 loop spans 10 amino acids.

The receptor was isolated from a human donor in a cohort sampled during active COVID-19. This chain links TRBV20-1 with TRBJ1-1; D perhaps matches TRBD1 (6 bases). Sequencing was done on a sample of peripheral blood. CDR3 sequence reads: CSAGGGEAFF. The CDR3 DNA sequence: TGCAGTGCTGGGGGGGGCGAAGCTTTCTTT.